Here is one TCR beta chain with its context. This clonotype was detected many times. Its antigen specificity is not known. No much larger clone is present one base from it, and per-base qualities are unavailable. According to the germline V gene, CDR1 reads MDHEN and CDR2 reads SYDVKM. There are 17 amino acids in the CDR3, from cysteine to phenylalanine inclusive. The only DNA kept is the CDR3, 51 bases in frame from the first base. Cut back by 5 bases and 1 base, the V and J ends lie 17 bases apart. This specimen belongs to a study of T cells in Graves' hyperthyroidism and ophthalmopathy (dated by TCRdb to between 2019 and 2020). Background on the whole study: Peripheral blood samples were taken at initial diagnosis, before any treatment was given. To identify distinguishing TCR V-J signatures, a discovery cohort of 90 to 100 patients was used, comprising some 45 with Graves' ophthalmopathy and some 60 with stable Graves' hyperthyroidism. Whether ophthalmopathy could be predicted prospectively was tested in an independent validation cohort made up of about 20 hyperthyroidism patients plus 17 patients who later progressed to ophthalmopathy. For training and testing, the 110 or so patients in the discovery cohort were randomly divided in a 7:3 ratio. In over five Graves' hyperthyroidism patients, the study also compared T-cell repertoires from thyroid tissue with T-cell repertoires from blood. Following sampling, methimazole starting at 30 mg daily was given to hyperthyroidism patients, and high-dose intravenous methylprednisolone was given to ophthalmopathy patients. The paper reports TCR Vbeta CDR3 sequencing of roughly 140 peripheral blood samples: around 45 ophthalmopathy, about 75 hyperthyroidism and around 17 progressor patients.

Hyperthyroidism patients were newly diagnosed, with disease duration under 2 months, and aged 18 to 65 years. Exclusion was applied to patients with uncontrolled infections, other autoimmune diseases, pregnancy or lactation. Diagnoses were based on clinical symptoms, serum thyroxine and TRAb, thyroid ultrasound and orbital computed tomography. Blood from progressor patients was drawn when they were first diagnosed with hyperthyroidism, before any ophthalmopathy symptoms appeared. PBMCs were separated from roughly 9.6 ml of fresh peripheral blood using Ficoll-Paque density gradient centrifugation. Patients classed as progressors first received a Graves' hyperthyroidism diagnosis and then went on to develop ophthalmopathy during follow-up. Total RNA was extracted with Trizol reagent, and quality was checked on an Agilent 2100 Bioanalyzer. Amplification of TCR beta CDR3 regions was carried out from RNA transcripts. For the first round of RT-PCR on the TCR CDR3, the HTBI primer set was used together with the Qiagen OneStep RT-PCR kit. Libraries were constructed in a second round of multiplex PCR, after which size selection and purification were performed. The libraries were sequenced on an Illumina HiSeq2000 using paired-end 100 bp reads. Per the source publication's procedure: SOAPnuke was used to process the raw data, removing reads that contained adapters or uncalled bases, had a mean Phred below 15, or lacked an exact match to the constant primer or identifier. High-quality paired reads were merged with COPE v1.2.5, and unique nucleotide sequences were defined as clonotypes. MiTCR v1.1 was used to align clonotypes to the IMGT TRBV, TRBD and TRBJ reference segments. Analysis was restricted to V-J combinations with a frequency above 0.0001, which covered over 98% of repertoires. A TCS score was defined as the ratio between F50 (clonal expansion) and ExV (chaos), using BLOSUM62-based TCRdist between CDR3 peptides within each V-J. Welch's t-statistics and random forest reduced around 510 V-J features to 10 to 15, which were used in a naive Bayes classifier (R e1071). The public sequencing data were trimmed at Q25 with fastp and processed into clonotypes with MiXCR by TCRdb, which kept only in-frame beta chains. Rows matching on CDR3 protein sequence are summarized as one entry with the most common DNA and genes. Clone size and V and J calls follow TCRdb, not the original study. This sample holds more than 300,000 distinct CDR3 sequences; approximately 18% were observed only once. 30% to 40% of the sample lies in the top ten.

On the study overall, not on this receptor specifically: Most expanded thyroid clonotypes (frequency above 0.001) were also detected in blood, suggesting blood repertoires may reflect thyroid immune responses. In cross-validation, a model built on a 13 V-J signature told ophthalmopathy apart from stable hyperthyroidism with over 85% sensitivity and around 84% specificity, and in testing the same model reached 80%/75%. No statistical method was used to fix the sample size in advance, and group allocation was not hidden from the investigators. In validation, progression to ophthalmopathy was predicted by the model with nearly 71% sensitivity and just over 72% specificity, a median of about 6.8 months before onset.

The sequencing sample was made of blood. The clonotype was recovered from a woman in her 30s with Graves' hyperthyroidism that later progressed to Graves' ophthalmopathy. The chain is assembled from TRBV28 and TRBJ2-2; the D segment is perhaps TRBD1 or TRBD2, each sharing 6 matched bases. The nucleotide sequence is TGTGCCAGCAGTCCTCCTCCCGGGGGCCTGAACACCGGGGAGCTGTTTTTT. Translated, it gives CASSPPPGGLNTGELFF.